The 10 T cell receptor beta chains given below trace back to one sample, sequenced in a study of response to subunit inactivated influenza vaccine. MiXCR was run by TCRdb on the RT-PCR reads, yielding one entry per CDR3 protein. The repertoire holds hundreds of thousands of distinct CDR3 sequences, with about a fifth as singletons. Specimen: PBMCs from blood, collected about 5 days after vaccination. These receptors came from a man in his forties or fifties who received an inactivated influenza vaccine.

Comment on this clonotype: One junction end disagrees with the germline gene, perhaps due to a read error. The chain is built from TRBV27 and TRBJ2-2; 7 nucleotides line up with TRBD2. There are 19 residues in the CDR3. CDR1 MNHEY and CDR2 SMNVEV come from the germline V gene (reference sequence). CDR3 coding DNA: TGTGCCACCAGTCCCCTCGTATTGGGGCCTAGCGGACTCACCGGGGAGCTGTTTTTT. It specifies CATSPLVLGPSGLTGELFF.

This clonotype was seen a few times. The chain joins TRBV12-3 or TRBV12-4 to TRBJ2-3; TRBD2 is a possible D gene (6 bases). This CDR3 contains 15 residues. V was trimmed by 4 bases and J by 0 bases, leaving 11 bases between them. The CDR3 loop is CASSSREISTDTQYF. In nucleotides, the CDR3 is TGTGCCAGCAGTTCTCGGGAGATAAGCACAGATACGCAGTATTTT.

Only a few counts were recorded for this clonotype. The CDR3 loop reads CSVATSGANVLTF. For the CDR3, the DNA is TGCAGCGTTGCTACCTCTGGGGCCAACGTCCTGACTTTC. The rearrangement uses TRBV29-1 and TRBJ2-6, with D hard to call. The CDR3 totals 13 residues. V lost 4 bases and J lost 0, with 4 bases in between. Germline V lookup: CDR1 SQVTM, CDR2 ANQGSEA.

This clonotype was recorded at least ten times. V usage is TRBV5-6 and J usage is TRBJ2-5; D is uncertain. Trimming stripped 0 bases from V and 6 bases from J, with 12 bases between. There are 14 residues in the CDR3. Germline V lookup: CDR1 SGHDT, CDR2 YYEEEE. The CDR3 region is CASSLVEVGKTQYF. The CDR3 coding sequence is TGTGCCAGCAGCTTGGTTGAGGTGGGCAAGACCCAGTACTTC.

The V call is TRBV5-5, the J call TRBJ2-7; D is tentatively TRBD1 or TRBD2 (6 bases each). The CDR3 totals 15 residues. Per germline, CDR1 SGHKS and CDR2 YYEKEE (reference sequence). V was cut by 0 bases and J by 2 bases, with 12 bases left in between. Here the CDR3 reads CASSLAGGRAYEQYF. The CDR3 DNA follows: TGTGCCAGCAGCTTGGCCGGGGGCAGGGCCTACGAGCAGTACTTC.

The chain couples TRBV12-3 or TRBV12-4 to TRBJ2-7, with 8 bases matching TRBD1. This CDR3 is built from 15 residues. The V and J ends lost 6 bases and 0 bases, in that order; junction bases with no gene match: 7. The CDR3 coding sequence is TGTGCCAGCAGATCGGGACAGGTGAGCTCCTACGAGCAGTACTTC. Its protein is CASRSGQVSSYEQYF.

CDR3 nucleotides: TGTGCCAGCAGCGTGGGACTAGCGGGAAGTGATGAGCAGTTCTTC. This translates into CASSVGLAGSDEQFF. V is TRBV11-1 and J is TRBJ2-1; 13 bases align to TRBD2. After removal of 5 bases from V and 8 bases from J, the junction contained 6 bases not matched to a gene. Germline V CDR1 and CDR2: SGHAT, FQDESV (reference sequence). The CDR3 has 15 amino acids.

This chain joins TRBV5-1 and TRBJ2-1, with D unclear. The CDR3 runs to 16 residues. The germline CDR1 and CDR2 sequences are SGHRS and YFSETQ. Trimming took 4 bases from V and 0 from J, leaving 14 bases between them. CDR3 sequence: CASSRQWKSSYNEQFF. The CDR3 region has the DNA TGCGCCAGCAGCAGGCAGTGGAAGAGCTCCTACAATGAGCAGTTCTTC.

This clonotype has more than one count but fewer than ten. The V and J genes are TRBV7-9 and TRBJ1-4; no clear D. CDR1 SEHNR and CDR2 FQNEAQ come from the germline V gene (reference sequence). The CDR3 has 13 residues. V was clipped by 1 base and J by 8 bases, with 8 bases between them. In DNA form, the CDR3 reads TGTGCCAGCAGCTTAGGACATGCCGAAAAACTGTTTTTT. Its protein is CASSLGHAEKLFF.

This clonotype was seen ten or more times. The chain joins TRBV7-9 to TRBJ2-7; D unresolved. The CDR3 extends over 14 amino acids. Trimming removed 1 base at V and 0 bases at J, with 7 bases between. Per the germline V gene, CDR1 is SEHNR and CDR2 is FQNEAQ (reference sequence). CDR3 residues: CASSLVVSSYEQYF. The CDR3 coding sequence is TGTGCCAGCAGCTTAGTGGTGAGCTCCTACGAGCAGTACTTC.